The 2 T cell receptor beta chains below come from one sample, sequenced in a study of cytomegalovirus exposure and HLA in healthy donors (dated 2017 in TCRdb). Receptors were amplified or captured by the immunoSEQ multiplex PCR assay. The multiplex PCR relied on a mix of 60 forward primers for TCR Vbeta segments and 13 reverse primers for TCR Jbeta segments. The source is immuneACCESS, and TCRdb retained only in-frame sequences with V and J called. Part of the clones is not carried over; for the studies checked, unresolved V genes explain less than half of this, and the remainder is unexplained. The sample's records list some 110,000 clones. Of the sample, approximately 1% falls within the top ten clones. The sequenced sample consisted of PBMCs. These receptors were taken from a man aged 18 to 35 in good health and CMV-seronegative.

The rearrangement uses TRBV5-5 and TRBJ1-1; D is uncertain. Germline assignment: CDR1 SGHKS and CDR2 YYEKEE (reference sequence). V lost 10 bases, J lost 1 base, and 14 bases lay in between. CDR3 length: 13 residues. The CDR3 DNA is TGTGCCTCCCTGAAGGACTCGAACACTGAAGCTTTCTTT. This encodes CASLKDSNTEAFF.

The V call is TRBV27, the J call TRBJ2-1, with 7 bases aligning to TRBD1. Unmatched junction bases numbered 2, after V lost 3 bases and J lost 6 bases. The CDR3 extends over 13 amino acids. Germline CDR1 reads MNHEY; CDR2 reads SMNVEV (reference sequence). Written as DNA, the CDR3 is TGTGCCAGCAGTTTTGACAGGGTCAATGAGCAGTTCTTC. It codes for CASSFDRVNEQFF.